Below, 11 T cell receptor beta chains from the same sample are listed, as sequenced in a study of cytomegalovirus exposure and HLA in healthy donors. The data were produced by immunoSEQ multiplex PCR, yet TCRdb's version contains in-frame clones alone and is incomplete. The sample holds fewer than 400,000 clones, approximately 86% seen once. The sample was PBMCs. All receptors derive from a young man in good health and CMV-seronegative.

V usage is TRBV18 and J usage is TRBJ1-1, with 7 positions matching TRBD1. The germline gives CDR1 KGHSH, CDR2 LQKENI. V was clipped by 3 bases and J by 2 bases; unmatched bases: 6. The CDR3 length is 15 residues. This chain's CDR3 is CASSPPTGINTEAFF. In nucleotides, the CDR3 is TGTGCCAGCTCACCCCCGACAGGGATCAACACTGAAGCTTTCTTT.

This chain connects TRBV5-6 to TRBJ2-4; 8 nucleotides agree with TRBD2. In germline, CDR1 is SGHDT, CDR2 YYEEEE. V gave up 0 bases and J gave up 3 bases; unmatched junction bases: 5. CDR3 length equals 16 residues. CDR3 region: CASSLELAGYKNIQYF. CDR3 nucleotide sequence: TGTGCCAGCAGCTTGGAGTTAGCGGGGTACAAAAACATTCAGTACTTC.

The chain is built from TRBV5-1 and TRBJ1-1, with a tentative D call TRBD1 (6 bases). In germline, CDR1 is SGHRS, CDR2 YFSETQ. V was trimmed by 4 bases and J by 6 bases, leaving 25 bases between them. The CDR3 sequence is 17 residues long. In nucleotides, the CDR3 is TGCGCCAGCAGCACTGGAGAGCGGGGGCCGACTCGGGCTGAAGCTTTCTTT. Its protein is CASSTGERGPTRAEAFF.

The chain combines TRBV7-2 with TRBJ2-7, with a weak D call TRBD1 (7 bases). Trimming removed 1 base at V and 2 bases at J, with 12 bases between. Germline CDR1 and CDR2: SGHTA and FQGNSA. The CDR3 runs to 15 residues. In DNA form, the CDR3 reads TGTGCCAGCAGCTTAGGGCAGGGGGGCGCCTACGAGCAGTACTTC. This codes for CASSLGQGGAYEQYF. The full variable domain, its missing parts supplied by reference TRBV7-2 and TRBJ2-7, is GAGVSQSPSNKVTEKGKDVELRCDPISGHTALYWYRQSLGQGLEFLIYFQGNSAPDKSGLPSDRFSAERTGGSVSTLTIQRTQQEDSAVYLCASSLGQGGAYEQYFGPGTRLTVT.

The V gene is TRBV6-5, the J gene TRBJ2-3; D might be TRBD1 (6 bases). The CDR3 consists of 12 residues. Trimming took off 5 bases at V and 9 bases at J, with 12 bases between the two ends. Per the germline V gene, CDR1 is MNHEY and CDR2 is SVGAGI. The CDR3 region has the DNA TGTGCCAGCAGTGAGATCAGGGGAACGCAGTATTTT. It yields the protein CASSEIRGTQYF.

The rearrangement uses TRBV10-1 and TRBJ2-3; D ambiguous. The V end lost 4 bases, the J end lost 4 bases, and 6 bases lay between the germline ends. This CDR3 is 12 amino acids long. CDR1 is WNHNN and CDR2 is SYGVQD in the germline V gene (reference sequence). The CDR3 is CASSVAADTQYF. The CDR3 DNA follows: TGCGCCAGCAGTGTAGCAGCAGATACGCAGTATTTT.

This sequence joins TRBV5-1 and TRBJ1-2; 7 nucleotides agree with TRBD1. The trim removed 2 bases at V and 5 bases at J, leaving 9 bases unmatched. The CDR3 runs 15 residues. Germline CDR1 SGHRS, CDR2 YFSETQ. The chain's CDR3 is CASSFEGAIAYGYTF. For the CDR3, the DNA is TGCGCCAGCAGCTTTGAGGGGGCGATAGCATATGGCTACACCTTC.

The V and J genes are TRBV5-1 and TRBJ2-1; weak D call: TRBD1 (6 bases). Germline loops: CDR1 SGHRS, CDR2 YFSETQ. This CDR3 contains 15 residues. The V end lost 4 bases, the J end lost 0 bases, and 11 bases lay between the germline ends. CDR3 nucleotides: TGCGCCAGCAGCGAACAGGGCGGCTCCTACAATGAGCAGTTCTTC. This gives the protein CASSEQGGSYNEQFF.

The J gene is TRBJ1-2, the V gene TRBV18; D is perhaps TRBD1 (5 bases). The CDR3 extends over 15 amino acids. CDR1 and CDR2 (germline): KGHSH, LQKENI. V was clipped by 2 bases and J by 8 bases, with 18 bases between them. This CDR3 reads CASSPYDRPAGGYTF. DNA for the CDR3: TGTGCCAGCTCACCATATGACAGACCAGCCGGGGGCTACACCTTC.

The genes are TRBV18 and TRBJ2-5; possibly TRBD2 for D (5 bases). Germline loops: CDR1 KGHSH, CDR2 LQKENI. Trimming cost V 4 bases and J 1 base, with 10 bases left between them. The CDR3 is made up of 14 amino acids. In DNA, the CDR3 is TGTGCCAGCTCACTCGGACTGGGCCAAGAGACCCAGTACTTC. Translating gives CASSLGLGQETQYF.

The chain is built from TRBV11-2 and TRBJ2-5, with TRBD1 identical over 9 bases. Germline V gene data show CDR1 as SGHAT and CDR2 as FQNNGV. With V trimmed by 3 bases and J by 5 bases, 10 bases remained unmatched. This CDR3 spans 16 amino acids. The CDR3 nucleotides are TGTGCCAGCAGCTTGACCTACAGGGGGCGCGGGGAGACCCAGTACTTC. Its protein product is CASSLTYRGRGETQYF.